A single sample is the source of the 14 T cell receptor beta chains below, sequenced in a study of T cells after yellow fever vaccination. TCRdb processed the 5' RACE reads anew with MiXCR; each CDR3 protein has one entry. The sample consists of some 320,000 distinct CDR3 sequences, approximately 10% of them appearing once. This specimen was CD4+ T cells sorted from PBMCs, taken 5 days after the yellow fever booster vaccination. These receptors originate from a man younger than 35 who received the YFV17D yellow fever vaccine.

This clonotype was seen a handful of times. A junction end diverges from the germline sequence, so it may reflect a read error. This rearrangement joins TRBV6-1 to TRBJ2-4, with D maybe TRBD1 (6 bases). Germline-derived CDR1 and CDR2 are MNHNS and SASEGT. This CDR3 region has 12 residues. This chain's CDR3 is CASSGFPGQFDF. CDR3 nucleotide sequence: TGTGCCAGCAGTGGTTTCCCGGGACAATTCGACTTC.

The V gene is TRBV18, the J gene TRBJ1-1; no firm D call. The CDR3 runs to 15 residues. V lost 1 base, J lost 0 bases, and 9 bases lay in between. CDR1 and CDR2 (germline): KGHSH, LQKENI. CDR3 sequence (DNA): TGTGCCAGCTCACCACGAGATACACTGAACACTGAAGCTTTCTTT. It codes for CASSPRDTLNTEAFF.

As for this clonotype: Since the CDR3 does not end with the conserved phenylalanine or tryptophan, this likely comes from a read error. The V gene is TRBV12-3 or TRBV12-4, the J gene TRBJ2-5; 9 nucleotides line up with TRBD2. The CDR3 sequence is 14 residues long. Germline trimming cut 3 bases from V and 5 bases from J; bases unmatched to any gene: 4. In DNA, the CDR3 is TGTGCCAGCAGTTTTGGAGGACTAGCGGAGACCCAGTACTTG. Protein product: CASSFGGLAETQYL.

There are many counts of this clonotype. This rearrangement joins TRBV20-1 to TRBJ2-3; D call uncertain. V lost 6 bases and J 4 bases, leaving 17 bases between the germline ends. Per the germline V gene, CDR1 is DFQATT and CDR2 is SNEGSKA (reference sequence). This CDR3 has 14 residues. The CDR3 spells CSAGQPTGPDTQYF. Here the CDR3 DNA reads TGCAGTGCCGGCCAGCCCACTGGACCAGATACGCAGTATTTT.

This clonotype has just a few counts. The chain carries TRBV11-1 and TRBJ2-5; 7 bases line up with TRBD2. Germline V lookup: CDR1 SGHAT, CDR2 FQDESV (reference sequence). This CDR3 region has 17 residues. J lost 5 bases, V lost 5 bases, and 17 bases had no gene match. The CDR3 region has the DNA TGTGCCAGCAGCAGAGGTTGGGGCCAGCGGGGCGCGGAGACCCAGTACTTC. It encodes CASSRGWGQRGAETQYF. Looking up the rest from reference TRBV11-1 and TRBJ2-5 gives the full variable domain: EAEVAQSPRYKITEKSQAVAFWCDPISGHATLYWYRQILGQGPELLVQFQDESVVDDSQLPKDRFSAERLKGVDSTLKIQPAELGDSAMYLCASSRGWGQRGAETQYFGPGTRLLVL.

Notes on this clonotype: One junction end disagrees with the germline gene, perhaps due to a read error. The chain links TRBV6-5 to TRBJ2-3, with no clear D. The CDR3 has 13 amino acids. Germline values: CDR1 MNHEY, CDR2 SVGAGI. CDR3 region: CASSYSRQDTQYF. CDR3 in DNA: TGTGCCAGCAGCTACTCCCGTCAGGATACGCAGTATTTT.

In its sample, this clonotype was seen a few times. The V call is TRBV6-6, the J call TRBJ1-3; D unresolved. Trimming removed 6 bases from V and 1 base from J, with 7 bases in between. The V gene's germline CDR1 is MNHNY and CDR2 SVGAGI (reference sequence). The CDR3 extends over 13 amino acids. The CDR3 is CASSSESGNTIYF. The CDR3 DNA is TGTGCCAGCAGCTCGGAATCTGGAAACACCATATATTTT.

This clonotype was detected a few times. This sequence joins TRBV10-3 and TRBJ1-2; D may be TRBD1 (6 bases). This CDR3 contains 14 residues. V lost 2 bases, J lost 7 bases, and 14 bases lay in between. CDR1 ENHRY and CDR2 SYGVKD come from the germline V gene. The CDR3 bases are TGTGCCATCAGTGAGCTGCACAGGGAAGCTGGCTACACCTTC. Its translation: CAISELHREAGYTF.

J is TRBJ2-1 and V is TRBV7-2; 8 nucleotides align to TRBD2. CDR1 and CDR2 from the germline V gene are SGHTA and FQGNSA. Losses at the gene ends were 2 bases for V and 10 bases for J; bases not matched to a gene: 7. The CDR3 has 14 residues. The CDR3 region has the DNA TGTGCCAGCAGCTTATTCGGGGGGGGGCCGGAGCAGTTCTTC. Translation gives CASSLFGGGPEQFF.

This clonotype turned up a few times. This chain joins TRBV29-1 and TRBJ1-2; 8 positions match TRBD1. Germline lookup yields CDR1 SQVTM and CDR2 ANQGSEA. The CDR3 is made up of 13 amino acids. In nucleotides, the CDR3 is TGCGGTGTACAGGGGGTCTCAGTCTATGGCTACACCTTC. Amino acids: CGVQGVSVYGYTF.

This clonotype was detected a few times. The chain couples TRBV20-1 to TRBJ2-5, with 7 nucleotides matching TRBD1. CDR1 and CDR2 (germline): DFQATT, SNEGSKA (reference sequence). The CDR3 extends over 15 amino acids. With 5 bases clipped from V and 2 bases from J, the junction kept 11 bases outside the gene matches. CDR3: CSASRPDRIQETQYF. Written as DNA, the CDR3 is TGCAGTGCTTCCAGACCGGACAGGATACAAGAGACCCAGTACTTC.

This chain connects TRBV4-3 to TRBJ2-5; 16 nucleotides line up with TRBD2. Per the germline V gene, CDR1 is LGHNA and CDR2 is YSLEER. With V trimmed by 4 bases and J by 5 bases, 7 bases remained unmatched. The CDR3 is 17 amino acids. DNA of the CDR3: TGCGCCAGCAGCCCAGGGACTAGCGGGGGGGCCCTGGAGACCCAGTACTTC. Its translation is CASSPGTSGGALETQYF.

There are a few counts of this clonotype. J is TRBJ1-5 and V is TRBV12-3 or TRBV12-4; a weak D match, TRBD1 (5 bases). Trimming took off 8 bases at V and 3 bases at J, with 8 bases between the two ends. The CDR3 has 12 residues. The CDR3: CASSGTNQPQHF. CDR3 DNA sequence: TGTGCCAGCTCCGGGACCAATCAGCCCCAGCATTTT.

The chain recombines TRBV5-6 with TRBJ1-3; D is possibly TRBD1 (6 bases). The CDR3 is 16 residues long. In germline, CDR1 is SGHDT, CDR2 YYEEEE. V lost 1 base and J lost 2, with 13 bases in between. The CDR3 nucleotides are TGTGCCAGCAGCTTGCGGTTGGGGGCGCCTGGAAACACCATATATTTT. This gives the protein CASSLRLGAPGNTIYF.